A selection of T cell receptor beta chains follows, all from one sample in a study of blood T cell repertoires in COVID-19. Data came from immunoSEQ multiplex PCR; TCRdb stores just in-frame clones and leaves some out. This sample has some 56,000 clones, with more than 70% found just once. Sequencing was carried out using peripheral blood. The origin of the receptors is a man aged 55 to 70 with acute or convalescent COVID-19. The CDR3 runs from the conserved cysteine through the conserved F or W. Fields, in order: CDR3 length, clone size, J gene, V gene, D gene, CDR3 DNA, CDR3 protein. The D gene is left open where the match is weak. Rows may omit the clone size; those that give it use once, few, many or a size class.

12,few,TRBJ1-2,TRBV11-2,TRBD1,TGTGCCAGCAGCTTGGGACAGGGTGGCTACACCTTC,CASSLGQGGYTF
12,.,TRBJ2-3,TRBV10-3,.,TGTGCCAGCAGAGCTAGCACAGATACGCAGTATTTT,CASRASTDTQYF
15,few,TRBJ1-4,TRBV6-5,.,TGTGCCAGCAGTCCGTCGCAGGGGATAAATGAAAAACTGTTTTTT,CASSPSQGINEKLFF
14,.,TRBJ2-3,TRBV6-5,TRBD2,TGTGCCAGCAGAACTAGCGGCTACACAGATACGCAGTATTTT,CASRTSGYTDTQYF
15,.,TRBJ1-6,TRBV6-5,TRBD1,TGTGCCAGCAGTTACCAAGGACAGGGGGAGTCACCCCTCCACTTT,CASSYQGQGESPLHF
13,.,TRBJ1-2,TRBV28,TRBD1,TGTGCCAGCAGTTTGGGGGACAGGGGTCTGGACACCTTC,CASSLGDRGLDTF
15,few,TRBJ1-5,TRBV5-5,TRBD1,TGTGCCAGCAGCCTGGACAGGGCGAGCAATCAGCCCCAGCATTTT,CASSLDRASNQPQHF
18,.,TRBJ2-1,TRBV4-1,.,TGCGCCAGCAGCCAATATGGGGGGAGGGGGGCCTCCTACAATGAGCAGTTCTTC,CASSQYGGRGASYNEQFF
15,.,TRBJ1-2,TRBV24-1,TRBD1,TGTGCCACCAGTGCATACAGGGGGCCAGACTATGGCTACACCTTC,CATSAYRGPDYGYTF
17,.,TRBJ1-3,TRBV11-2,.,TGTGCCAGCAGCTTAGAAGGGGCAGCCCTTCTTGGAAACACCATATATTTT,CASSLEGAALLGNTIYF
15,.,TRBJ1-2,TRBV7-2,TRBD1,TGTGCCAGCAGCCCCAGGGGGCCCCGGAGAGATGGCTACACCTTC,CASSPRGPRRDGYTF